The 32 T cell receptor beta chains given below trace back to one sample, sequenced in a study of beta chain features in type 1 diabetes. cDNA synthesis used the whole RNA isolate, giving expressed TCRB sequences. Some clones are missing from TCRdb's copy, which holds only in-frame ones; the method was immunoSEQ multiplex PCR. The table lists roughly 400,000 clones, around 13% of them singletons, with roughly 0.04% in the top ten. The specimen sequenced was naive CD4+ T cells from blood. The origin of the receptors is a man aged 25 to 40 in good health.

J is TRBJ2-6 and V is TRBV27; 7 bases fit TRBD2. J gave up 2 bases and V 7 bases, and 5 bases lay outside the gene matches. This CDR3 has 15 residues. Germline lookup yields CDR1 MNHEY and CDR2 SMNVEV (reference sequence). In nucleotides, the CDR3 is TGTGCCAGCAATCCTCGGGGGGCTGGGGCCAACGTCCTGACTTTC. The encoded protein is CASNPRGAGANVLTF.

The chain is built from TRBV7-9 and TRBJ2-3; 8 bases map to TRBD2. Germline CDR1 is SEHNR and CDR2 is FQNEAQ (reference sequence). The CDR3 sequence is 16 residues long. J was trimmed by 4 bases and V by 3 bases; bases with no gene match: 9. Here the CDR3 reads CASSLRGGRTSDTQYF. Here the CDR3 DNA reads TGTGCCAGCAGCTTGCGGGGCGGGAGGACGTCAGATACGCAGTATTTT.

The chain carries TRBV25-1 and TRBJ1-1, with D possibly matching TRBD1 (5 bases). Per the germline V gene, CDR1 is MGHDK and CDR2 is SYGVNS. The CDR3 has 13 amino acids. The V end lost 9 bases, the J end lost 5 bases, and 16 bases lay between the germline ends. The CDR3 loop is CASFGVGATEAFF. In DNA form, the CDR3 reads TGTGCCAGTTTCGGGGTCGGGGCGACTGAAGCTTTCTTT. The full variable domain, completed using reference TRBV25-1 and TRBJ1-1, is EADIYQTPRYLVIGTGKKITLECSQTMGHDKMYWYQQDPGMELHLIHYSYGVNSTEKGDLSSESTVSRIRTEHFPLTLESARPSHTSQYLCASFGVGATEAFFGQGTRLTVV.

The rearrangement joins TRBV7-2 to TRBJ2-1; D gene ambiguous. V shed 5 bases and J shed 0 bases, with 11 bases lying between them. CDR1 and CDR2 (germline): SGHTA, FQGNSA. The CDR3 runs to 15 residues. The CDR3 sequence: CASSQRISSYNEQFF. The DNA of the CDR3 is TGTGCCAGCAGCCAGAGGATAAGCTCCTACAATGAGCAGTTCTTC.

This clone occurred a few times. The CDR3 DNA reads as TGTGCCAGCAGCTTAGACGTGATGGGTTCCGCCGGGGAGCTGTTTTTT. It is translated as CASSLDVMGSAGELFF. The rearrangement joins TRBV7-9 to TRBJ2-2; D gene ambiguous. The CDR3 length is 16 residues. CDR1 and CDR2 (germline): SEHNR, FQNEAQ (reference sequence). Trimming cost V 1 base and J 6 bases, with 15 bases left between them.

J is TRBJ2-1 and V is TRBV7-2; D ambiguous. The CDR3 consists of 13 residues. The V gene's germline CDR1 is SGHTA and CDR2 FQGNSA. V gave up 2 bases and J gave up 7 bases, with 9 bases separating them. The CDR3 DNA reads TGTGCCAGCAGCTTATGGGGTTGGAATGAGCAGTTCTTC. This codes for CASSLWGWNEQFF.

This chain joins TRBV7-9 and TRBJ2-3, with no clear D. The germline V gene encodes CDR1 SEHNR and CDR2 FQNEAQ (reference sequence). This CDR3 region has 12 residues. Trimming removed 6 bases at V and 2 bases at J, with 6 bases between. The CDR3 reads CASRDVTDTQYF. CDR3 DNA: TGTGCCAGCAGGGATGTCACAGATACGCAGTATTTT. Looking up the rest from reference TRBV7-9 and TRBJ2-3 gives the full variable domain: DTGVSQNPRHKITKRGQNVTFRCDPISEHNRLYWYRQTLGQGPEFLTYFQNEAQLEKSRLLSDRFSAERPKGSFSTLEIQRTEQGDSAMYLCASRDVTDTQYFGPGTRLTVL.

This clone was detected a few times. V and J are TRBV11-2 and TRBJ2-3; 8 positions match TRBD2. With V trimmed by 8 bases and J by 1 base, 8 bases remained unmatched. Germline assignment: CDR1 SGHAT and CDR2 FQNNGV. The CDR3 covers 15 residues. CDR3 region: CASQSGGGRTDTQYF. The CDR3 DNA sequence: TGTGCCAGCCAATCGGGCGGGGGGCGCACAGATACGCAGTATTTT. Full variable domain (missing parts from reference TRBV11-2 and TRBJ2-3): EAGVAQSPRYKIIEKRQSVAFWCNPISGHATLYWYQQILGQGPKLLIQFQNNGVVDDSQLPKDRFSAERLKGVDSTLKIQPAKLEDSAVYLCASQSGGGRTDTQYFGPGTRLTVL.

This clone showed up just a few times. The chain carries TRBV7-9 and TRBJ2-5; the D call may be TRBD1 or TRBD2 (6 bases each). The V gene lost 4 bases and the J gene lost 5 bases, with 17 bases spanning the gap. Germline CDR1 reads SEHNR; CDR2 reads FQNEAQ (reference sequence). CDR3 length: 15 amino acids. CDR3 nucleotides: TGTGCCAGCAGCTCCAAGGGGGGTCGATGGGAGACCCAGTACTTC. Encoded protein: CASSSKGGRWETQYF.

V gene TRBV9 combines with J gene TRBJ2-1; D gene uncertain. V lost 6 bases to trimming and J lost 5 bases, with 18 bases between them. CDR1 and CDR2 from the germline V gene are SGDLS and YYNGEE. The CDR3 is 15 amino acids. The CDR3 nucleotides are TGTGCCAGCACCCGCGATCCGGCCACGCACAATGAGCAGTTCTTC. Its protein product is CASTRDPATHNEQFF. Full variable domain (remainder filled in from reference TRBV9 and TRBJ2-1): DSGVTQTPKHLITATGQRVTLRCSPRSGDLSVYWYQQSLDQGLQFLIQYYNGEERAKGNILERFSAQQFPDLHSELNLSSLELGDSALYFCASTRDPATHNEQFFGPGTRLTVL.

This rearrangement joins TRBV19 to TRBJ1-5; no firm D call. Looked up from germline, CDR1 is LNHDA and CDR2 is SQIVND (reference sequence). Between the trimmed V and J ends, which lost 7 bases and 5 bases, there was a span of 18 bases. The CDR3 runs 15 residues. In nucleotides, the CDR3 is TGTGCCAGTAAAATCTGGGGAGAGGGCCATCAGCCCCAGCATTTT. Its translation is CASKIWGEGHQPQHF.

This clone has a single count. The chain couples TRBV25-1 to TRBJ2-3; D is undetermined. The length of the CDR3 is 12 residues. Trimming took 5 bases from V and 5 from J, leaving 8 bases between them. Germline V gene sequence: CDR1 MGHDK, CDR2 SYGVNS. CDR3 residues: CASSIFGDTQYF. Here the CDR3 DNA reads TGTGCCAGCAGTATTTTTGGAGATACGCAGTATTTT.

This sequence joins TRBV7-2 and TRBJ2-5, with 8 bases matching TRBD1. The trim removed 0 bases at V and 4 bases at J, leaving 4 bases unmatched. CDR3 length: 15 residues. Germline-derived CDR1 and CDR2 are SGHTA and FQGNSA. CDR3 residues: CASSLAGQGGETQYF. The CDR3 DNA is TGTGCCAGCAGCTTAGCCGGACAGGGAGGAGAGACCCAGTACTTC.

In its sample, this clone was seen a few times. The chain combines TRBV7-2 with TRBJ2-1; D not certain. Between the trimmed V and J ends, which lost 4 bases and 5 bases, there was a span of 12 bases. The CDR3 length is 14 residues. The germline V gene encodes CDR1 SGHTA and CDR2 FQGNSA. The CDR3 nucleotides are TGTGCCAGCAGCTCTCGGCGCACAAACAATGAGCAGTTCTTC. Its translation: CASSSRRTNNEQFF.

The chain recombines TRBV4-1 with TRBJ2-1; 12 nucleotides align to TRBD1. CDR1 MGHRA and CDR2 YSYEKL come from the germline V gene. The CDR3 is 17 residues long. Trimming cost V 1 base and J 7 bases; bases outside gene matches: 8. This CDR3 reads CASSQGSGTGGGNEQFF. The CDR3 nucleotides read TGCGCCAGCAGCCAAGGATCCGGGACAGGGGGCGGGAATGAGCAGTTCTTC.

This clone was seen a few times. This sequence joins TRBV4-3 and TRBJ1-1; 7 bases line up with TRBD1. This CDR3 region has 14 residues. Germline V gene sequence: CDR1 LGHNA, CDR2 YSLEER. J gave up 4 bases and V 6 bases, and 8 bases lay outside the gene matches. The CDR3 sequence is CASRSDRVSTEAFF. The CDR3 DNA sequence: TGCGCCAGCAGATCCGACAGGGTAAGCACTGAAGCTTTCTTT.

The chain is built from TRBV30 and TRBJ2-1; the D is unclear. Trimming removed 7 bases at V and 0 bases at J, with 10 bases between. There are 13 residues in the CDR3. Per the germline V gene, CDR1 is GTSNPN and CDR2 is SVGIG (reference sequence). The CDR3 sequence is CAFSSSSYNEQFF. The CDR3 DNA reads as TGTGCCTTTTCTTCGAGCTCCTACAATGAGCAGTTCTTC.

This chain links TRBV9 with TRBJ2-5; 7 bases are a match to TRBD2. CDR3 length equals 16 residues. Germline trimming cut 4 bases from V and 2 bases from J; bases unmatched to any gene: 11. Per the germline V gene, CDR1 is SGDLS and CDR2 is YYNGEE. Here the CDR3 reads CASSSQPTGLQETQYF. CDR3 in DNA: TGTGCCAGCAGCTCCCAGCCAACGGGACTACAAGAGACCCAGTACTTC.

The chain carries TRBV19 and TRBJ2-3; TRBD2 is a possible D gene (5 bases). Germline V gives CDR1 LNHDA, CDR2 SQIVND (reference sequence). This CDR3 is 12 amino acids long. The V end was cut by 10 bases, the J end by 4 bases, with 12 bases between. The CDR3 nucleotides are TGTGCCACCGGACGAGGGCCAGATACGCAGTATTTT. The encoded protein is CATGRGPDTQYF.

This clone turned up a few times. This chain connects TRBV27 to TRBJ2-5; the D is unclear. V was shortened by 0 bases and J by 5 bases, with 7 bases between the two germline ends. The CDR3 is made up of 13 amino acids. The germline gives CDR1 MNHEY, CDR2 SMNVEV (reference sequence). DNA of the CDR3: TGTGCCAGCAGTTTATCAAGGCGGGAGACCCAGTACTTC. Amino acid sequence: CASSLSRRETQYF.

The chain recombines TRBV30 with TRBJ1-3; D remains ambiguous. V was pared by 3 bases and J by 0 bases, with 15 bases between. Germline values: CDR1 GTSNPN, CDR2 SVGIG (reference sequence). The CDR3 is made up of 16 amino acids. CDR3 nucleotide sequence: TGTGCCTGGAGGGATTTACAGTATTCCTCTGGAAACACCATATATTTT. Encoded protein: CAWRDLQYSSGNTIYF.

A note on this clone: Other nucleotide sequences in the sample specify the same CDR3. The chain uses TRBV5-1 and TRBJ2-5; D is undetermined. Germline values: CDR1 SGHRS, CDR2 YFSETQ. V dropped 0 bases and J dropped 3 bases, with 3 bases sitting between them. CDR3 length: 12 residues. The CDR3 protein is CASSLAKETQYF. CDR3 bases: TGCGCCAGCAGCTTGGCGAAAGAGACCCAGTACTTC.

CDR3 DNA: TGTGCCAGCAGTACTAGCGGATACTCCTACAATGAGCAGTTCTTC. Its translation: CASSTSGYSYNEQFF. The chain carries TRBV25-1 and TRBJ2-1, with 8 bases identical to TRBD2. The CDR3 is made up of 15 amino acids. In germline, CDR1 is MGHDK, CDR2 SYGVNS. V was clipped by 5 bases and J by 0 bases; unmatched bases: 3.

The chain recombines TRBV9 with TRBJ2-5; D gene unclear. Germline assignment: CDR1 SGDLS and CDR2 YYNGEE. CDR3 length equals 14 residues. Trimming cost V 3 bases and J 1 base, with 10 bases left between them. The CDR3 sequence is CASSAHWLQETQYF. CDR3 bases: TGTGCCAGCAGCGCCCACTGGCTCCAAGAGACCCAGTACTTC.

The chain combines TRBV27 with TRBJ2-1, with D hard to call. Per the germline V gene, CDR1 is MNHEY and CDR2 is SMNVEV (reference sequence). The ends were cut back, 6 bases at V and 0 bases at J, with 9 bases in the middle. The CDR3 covers 14 residues. DNA for the CDR3: TGTGCCAGCAGCCTGCGGAGCTCCTACAATGAGCAGTTCTTC. Its protein product is CASSLRSSYNEQFF.

This clone was seen only a few times. The chain uses TRBV9 and TRBJ1-4; TRBD1 is a possible D gene (6 bases). In germline, CDR1 is SGDLS, CDR2 YYNGEE. The CDR3 runs 14 residues. Trimming took off 4 bases at V and 4 bases at J, with 11 bases between the two ends. Here the CDR3 reads CASSPTGLNEKLFF. CDR3 coding DNA: TGTGCCAGCAGCCCGACAGGACTTAATGAAAAACTGTTTTTT.

V is TRBV7-3 and J is TRBJ2-5; 8 nucleotides line up with TRBD2. The CDR3 is 14 residues long. With 3 bases clipped from V and 3 bases from J, the junction kept 3 bases outside the gene matches. Germline V gene lookup returns CDR1 SGHTA and CDR2 FQGTGA. CDR3 loop: CASSLAGGKETQYF. The CDR3 DNA is TGTGCCAGCAGCTTGGCGGGAGGCAAAGAGACCCAGTACTTC.

This chain joins TRBV9 and TRBJ2-3, with 10 positions matching TRBD2. V lost 3 bases to trimming and J lost 3 bases; unmatched junction nucleotides: 7. The CDR3 extends over 16 amino acids. Germline V gene sequence: CDR1 SGDLS, CDR2 YYNGEE. CDR3 sequence reads: CASSGHLAGGTDTQYF. The CDR3 DNA follows: TGTGCCAGCAGCGGACACTTAGCGGGGGGTACAGATACGCAGTATTTT.

The rearrangement uses TRBV5-1 and TRBJ2-2; the D gene is possibly TRBD1 (5 bases). This CDR3 is 17 amino acids long. The germline V and J ends were trimmed by 0 bases and 4 bases, with 16 bases remaining between them. Germline CDR1 is SGHRS and CDR2 is YFSETQ. The CDR3 protein is CASSLGTWTPSTGELFF. The CDR3 DNA reads TGCGCCAGCAGCTTGGGAACCTGGACACCTTCCACCGGGGAGCTGTTTTTT.

The chain joins TRBV29-1 to TRBJ2-1, with D unresolved. The CDR3 loop spans 12 amino acids. Trimming took off 4 bases at V and 8 bases at J, with 12 bases between the two ends. Germline loops: CDR1 SQVTM, CDR2 ANQGSEA. This CDR3 is CSVGSNTYEQFF. DNA for the CDR3: TGCAGCGTTGGATCAAATACATATGAGCAGTTCTTC.

This clone has more than one count but fewer than ten. The chain recombines TRBV18 with TRBJ2-1, with 10 bases aligning to TRBD2. The CDR3 is 16 amino acids. From germline, CDR1 is KGHSH and CDR2 LQKENI. Germline trimming cut 2 bases from V and 5 bases from J; bases unmatched to any gene: 6. CDR3: CASSPTPLAGNNEQFF. The DNA of the CDR3 is TGTGCCAGCTCACCAACCCCACTAGCGGGGAACAATGAGCAGTTCTTC.

This chain joins TRBV6-5 and TRBJ2-5; maybe TRBD2 (5 bases). The CDR3 has 12 amino acids. Trimming removed 8 bases at V and 5 bases at J, with 12 bases between. CDR1 is MNHEY and CDR2 is SVGAGI in the germline V gene. CDR3 nucleotide sequence: TGTGCCAGCTCTAGAGGGAGCGAGACCCAGTACTTC. Its protein product is CASSRGSETQYF.